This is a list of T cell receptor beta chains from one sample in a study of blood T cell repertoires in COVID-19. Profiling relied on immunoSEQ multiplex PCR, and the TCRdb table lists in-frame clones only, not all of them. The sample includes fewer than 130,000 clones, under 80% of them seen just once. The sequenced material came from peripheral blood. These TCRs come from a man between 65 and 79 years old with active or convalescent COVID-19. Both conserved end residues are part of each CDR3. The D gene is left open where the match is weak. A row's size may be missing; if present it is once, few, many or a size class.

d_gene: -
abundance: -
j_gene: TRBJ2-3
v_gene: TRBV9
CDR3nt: TGTGCCAGCAGCGTAGGTAGAGATACGCAGTATTTT
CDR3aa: CASSVGRDTQYF

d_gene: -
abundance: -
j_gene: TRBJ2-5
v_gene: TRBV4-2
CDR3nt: TGTGCCAGCAGCCAAGATGAGAGGGAGACCCAGTACTTC
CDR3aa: CASSQDERETQYF

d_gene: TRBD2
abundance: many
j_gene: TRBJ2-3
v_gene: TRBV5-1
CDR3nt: TGCGCCAGCAGCCCCGGACTAGCGGGGGGAAGCACAGATACGCAGTATTTT
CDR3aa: CASSPGLAGGSTDTQYF

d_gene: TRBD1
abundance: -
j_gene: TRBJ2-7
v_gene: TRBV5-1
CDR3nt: TGCGCCAGCAGCTTGGAGGGGACAGGGCTCTACGAGCAGTACTTC
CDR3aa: CASSLEGTGLYEQYF

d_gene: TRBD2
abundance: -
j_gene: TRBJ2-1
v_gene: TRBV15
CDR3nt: TGTGCCACCAGCAGTACATACGGGGGGAATGAGCAGTTCTTC
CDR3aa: CATSSTYGGNEQFF

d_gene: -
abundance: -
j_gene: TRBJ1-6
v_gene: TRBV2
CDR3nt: TGTGCCAGCGGGCTACAGGGAGTCGGAAATTCACCCCTCCACTTT
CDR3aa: CASGLQGVGNSPLHF

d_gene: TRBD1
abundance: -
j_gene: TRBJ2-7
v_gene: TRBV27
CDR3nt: TGTGCCAGCAGTAAACGGGACAGGGTCGGGGCCAACGAGCAGTACTTC
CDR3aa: CASSKRDRVGANEQYF

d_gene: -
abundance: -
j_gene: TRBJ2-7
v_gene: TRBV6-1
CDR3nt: TGTGCCAGCAGTGAAATGGCCGAGCAGTACTTC
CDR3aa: CASSEMAEQYF

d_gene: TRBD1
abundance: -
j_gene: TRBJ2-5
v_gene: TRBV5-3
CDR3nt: TGTGCCAGAAGCTCAACAGGGGGCGCGCAAGAGACCCAGTACTTC
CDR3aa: CARSSTGGAQETQYF

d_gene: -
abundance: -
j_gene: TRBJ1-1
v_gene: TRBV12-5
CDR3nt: TGTGCTAGTGGTTTGGAAGGGGGAACTGAAGCTTTCTTT
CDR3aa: CASGLEGGTEAFF

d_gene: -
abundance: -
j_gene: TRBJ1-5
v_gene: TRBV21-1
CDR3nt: TGTGCCAGCAGCAAAGGAAGAAAAGGGACAGGGGATTATAGCAATCAGCCCCAGCATTTT
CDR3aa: CASSKGRKGTGDYSNQPQHF

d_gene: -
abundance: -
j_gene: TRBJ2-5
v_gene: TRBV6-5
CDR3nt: TGTGCCAGCAGTCCCGACGGTGCCTCGGGTGCCCAGTACTTC
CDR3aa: CASSPDGASGAQYF

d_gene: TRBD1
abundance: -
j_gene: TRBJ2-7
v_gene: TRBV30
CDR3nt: TGTGCCTGCCTCGGACAGGGGGCGCGCGAGCAGTACTTC
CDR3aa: CACLGQGAREQYF

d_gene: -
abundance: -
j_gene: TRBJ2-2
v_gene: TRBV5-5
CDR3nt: TGTGCCAGCAGCTTACCCGGTCCGAGCACCGGGGAGCTGTTTTTT
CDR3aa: CASSLPGPSTGELFF

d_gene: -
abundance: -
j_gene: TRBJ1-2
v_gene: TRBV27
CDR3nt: TGTGCCAGCAGTTTACTACAGGGAGGGCTTAACTATGGCTACACCTTC
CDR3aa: CASSLLQGGLNYGYTF

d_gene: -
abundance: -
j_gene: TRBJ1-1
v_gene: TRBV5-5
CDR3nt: TGTGCCAGCAGCTTGCAGAACACTGAAGCTTTCTTT
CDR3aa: CASSLQNTEAFF

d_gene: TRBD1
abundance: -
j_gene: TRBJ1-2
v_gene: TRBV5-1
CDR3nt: TGCGCCAGCAGCTGGGACAGGGGGTATGGCTACACCTTC
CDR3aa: CASSWDRGYGYTF

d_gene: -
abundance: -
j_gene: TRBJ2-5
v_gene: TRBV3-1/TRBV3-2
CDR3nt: TGTGCCAGCAGCCTCCGACAGGCTAACCCCTCGGGGGAGACCCAGTACTTC
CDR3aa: CASSLRQANPSGETQYF

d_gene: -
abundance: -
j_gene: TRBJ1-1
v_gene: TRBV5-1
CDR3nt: TGCGCCAGCGGCCATGAGGGCGCGAACACTGAAGCTTTCTTT
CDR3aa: CASGHEGANTEAFF

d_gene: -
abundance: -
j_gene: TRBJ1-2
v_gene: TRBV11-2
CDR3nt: TGTGCCAGCAGCGTTTGGGGTAGGGGCAACTATGGCTACACCTTC
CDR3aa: CASSVWGRGNYGYTF

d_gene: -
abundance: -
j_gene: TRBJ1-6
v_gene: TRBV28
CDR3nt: TGTGCCAGCGCAGGGTCATATGTCAATTCACCCCTCCACTTT
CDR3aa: CASAGSYVNSPLHF

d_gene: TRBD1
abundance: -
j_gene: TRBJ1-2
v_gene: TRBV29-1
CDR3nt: TGCAGCGTTGACTTTGGAGGGGGCAACTATGGCTACACCTTC
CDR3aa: CSVDFGGGNYGYTF

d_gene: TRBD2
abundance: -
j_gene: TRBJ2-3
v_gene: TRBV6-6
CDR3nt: TGTGCCAGCAGTCTAGCGGAGCCTAGCACAGATACGCAGTATTTT
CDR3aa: CASSLAEPSTDTQYF

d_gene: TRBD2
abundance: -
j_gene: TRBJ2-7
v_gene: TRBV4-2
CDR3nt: TGTGCCAGCAGCCAAGAGGGGTTAGCGGGAAGCAGCTACGAGCAGTACTTC
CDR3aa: CASSQEGLAGSSYEQYF

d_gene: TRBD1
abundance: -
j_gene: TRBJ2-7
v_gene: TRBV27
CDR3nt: TGTGCCAGCACGGACAGGAACCGCTACGAGCAGTACTTC
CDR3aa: CASTDRNRYEQYF

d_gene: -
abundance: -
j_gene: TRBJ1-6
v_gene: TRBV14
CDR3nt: TGTGCCAGCAGCTTCAGAAACGGGGGTTTTTCACCCCTCCACTTT
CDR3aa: CASSFRNGGFSPLHF

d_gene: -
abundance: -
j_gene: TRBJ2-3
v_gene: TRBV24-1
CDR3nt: TGTGCCACCAGTGACCCCCGGGCGTCCCAGCGGGTAGATACGCAGTATTTT
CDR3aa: CATSDPRASQRVDTQYF

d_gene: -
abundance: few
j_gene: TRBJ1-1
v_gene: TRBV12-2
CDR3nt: TGTGCAAGTCGCTTACCACAAGTGAACACTGAAGCTTTCTTT
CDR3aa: CASRLPQVNTEAFF

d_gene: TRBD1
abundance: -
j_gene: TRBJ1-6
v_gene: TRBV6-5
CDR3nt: TGTGCCAGCAGTTACTCGACAGGGTCGGATTCACCCCTCCACTTT
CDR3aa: CASSYSTGSDSPLHF

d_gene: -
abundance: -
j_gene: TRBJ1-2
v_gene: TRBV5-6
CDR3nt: TGTGCCAGCAGCTTGAAAGCAGGGAACTATGGCTACACCTTC
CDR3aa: CASSLKAGNYGYTF

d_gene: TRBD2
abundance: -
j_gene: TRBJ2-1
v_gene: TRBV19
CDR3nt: TGTGCCAGTAGTAGCTTAGATCGGCGGGGGGCTCCCTACAATGAGCAGTTCTTC
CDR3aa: CASSSLDRRGAPYNEQFF

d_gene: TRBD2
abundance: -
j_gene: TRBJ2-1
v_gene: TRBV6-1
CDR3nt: TGTGCCAGCAGTGAAGCTTCCTTTAGCGGGAGGGCGGGGAATGAGCAGTTCTTC
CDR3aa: CASSEASFSGRAGNEQFF

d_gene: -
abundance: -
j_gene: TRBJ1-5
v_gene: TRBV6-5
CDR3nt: TGTGCCACCGCCGGGGGGGCCAATCAGCCCCAGCATTTT
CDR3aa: CATAGGANQPQHF

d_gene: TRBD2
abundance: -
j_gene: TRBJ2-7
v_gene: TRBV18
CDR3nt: TGTGCCAGCTCACCGTCCGGGACTAGGGGTGAGCAGTACTTC
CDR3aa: CASSPSGTRGEQYF

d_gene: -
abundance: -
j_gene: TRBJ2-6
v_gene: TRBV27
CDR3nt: TGTGCCAGCAGTTCCAGCTCTGGGGCCAACGTCCTGACTTTC
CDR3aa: CASSSSSGANVLTF

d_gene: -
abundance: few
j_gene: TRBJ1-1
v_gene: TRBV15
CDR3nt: TGTGCCACCAGCAGTTTGGGCCATGAAGCTTTCTTT
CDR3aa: CATSSLGHEAFF

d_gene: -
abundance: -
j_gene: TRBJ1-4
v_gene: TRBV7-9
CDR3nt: TGTGCCAGCAGCGCTTTACAGGGAGAGGGTGAAAAACTGTTTTTT
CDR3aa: CASSALQGEGEKLFF